The 23 T cell receptor beta chains below were found in one sample sequenced in a study of blood T cell repertoires in COVID-19. TCRdb keeps only in-frame clones here, not all; method: immunoSEQ multiplex PCR. The sample includes 150,000 to 200,000 clones, roughly 94% seen only once; the top ten take 0.6% to 0.9%. Material: peripheral blood. These receptors originate from a man aged 30-40 years with COVID-19, enrolled during active disease.

The rearrangement links TRBV5-1 to TRBJ2-1; 11 nucleotides match TRBD1. The V segment lost 4 bases and the J segment 6 bases; nucleotides outside the gene matches: 6. The CDR3 runs 15 residues. Looked up from germline, CDR1 is SGHRS and CDR2 is YFSETQ. CDR3 loop: CASSLDRGLRNEQFF. In DNA form, the CDR3 reads TGCGCCAGCAGCCTGGACAGGGGGCTGCGCAATGAGCAGTTCTTC.

The V and J genes are TRBV18 and TRBJ1-5; D unresolved. The CDR3 covers 14 residues. Germline loops: CDR1 KGHSH, CDR2 LQKENI. The germline V and J ends were trimmed by 2 bases and 6 bases, with 11 bases remaining between them. In DNA form, the CDR3 reads TGTGCCAGCTCACCAGGAGAGGCCGCTCAGCCCCAGCATTTT. Translation gives CASSPGEAAQPQHF.

The V gene is TRBV5-1, the J gene TRBJ2-5, with a weak D call TRBD2 (6 bases). The V end was cut by 6 bases, the J end by 7 bases, with 16 bases between. Germline CDR1 and CDR2: SGHRS and YFSETQ. The CDR3 contains 13 residues. The CDR3 region has the DNA TGCGCCAGCAACTTAGATCAGGGAGGGACCCAGTACTTC. Translation: CASNLDQGGTQYF. Supplemented by reference TRBV5-1 and TRBJ2-5, the full variable domain reads KAGVTQTPRYLIKTRGQQVTLSCSPISGHRSVSWYQQTPGQGLQFLFEYFSETQRNKGNFPGRFSGRQFSNSRSEMNVSTLELGDSALYLCASNLDQGGTQYFGPGTRLLVL.

The chain employs TRBV4-1 and TRBJ1-5, with 8 bases identical to TRBD1. CDR1 MGHRA and CDR2 YSYEKL come from the germline V gene. J was trimmed by 7 bases and V by 0 bases; bases with no gene match: 11. The CDR3 contains 17 residues. Here the CDR3 DNA reads TGCGCCAGCAGCCAAGAAACTCGACAGGGGTCAGGCCAGCCCCAGCATTTT. It codes for CASSQETRQGSGQPQHF.

The rearrangement links TRBV13 to TRBJ2-7, with a weak D call TRBD2 (7 bases). CDR3 size: 15 residues. Germline CDR1 and CDR2: PRHDT and FYEKMQ (reference sequence). V was clipped by 5 bases and J by 2 bases, with 16 bases between them. The DNA for the CDR3 is TGTGCCAGCAGCCTCGGCGGGGGCCCCACCTACGAGCAGTACTTC. Its translation: CASSLGGGPTYEQYF.

The chain joins TRBV6-5 to TRBJ1-4, with 7 bases lining up with TRBD1. CDR1 is MNHEY and CDR2 is SVGAGI in the germline V gene. CDR3 length: 16 amino acids. The trim removed 0 bases at V and 8 bases at J, leaving 9 bases unmatched. CDR3 nucleotide sequence: TGTGCCAGCAGTTACTCTTACGACAGGGTGGAGGAAAAACTGTTTTTT. It codes for CASSYSYDRVEEKLFF.

This chain connects TRBV6-5 to TRBJ1-1; a possible D gene is TRBD1 (6 bases). Per the germline V gene, CDR1 is MNHEY and CDR2 is SVGAGI. The CDR3 length is 13 residues. V was clipped by 10 bases and J by 5 bases, with 17 bases between them. CDR3 nucleotide sequence: TGTGCCACCATCAGGGGAGACGGGACTGAAGCTTTCTTT. Its protein product is CATIRGDGTEAFF.

This clone was observed a few times. V usage is TRBV5-1 and J usage is TRBJ1-5, with no clear D. Between the trimmed V and J ends, which lost 0 bases and 0 bases, there was a span of 13 bases. The germline CDR1 and CDR2 sequences are SGHRS and YFSETQ. There are 17 residues in the CDR3. The CDR3 region is CASSLGLRTDSNQPQHF. The CDR3, as DNA: TGCGCCAGCAGCTTGGGATTGAGGACTGATAGCAATCAGCCCCAGCATTTT.

The chain combines TRBV30 with TRBJ1-2; TRBD1 agrees at 8 bases. The CDR3 length is 15 residues. Germline CDR1 is GTSNPN and CDR2 is SVGIG (reference sequence). The ends lost 5 bases at V and 5 bases at J; junction bases unmatched: 13. CDR3 protein: CAWLYSGGARYGYTF. As DNA, the CDR3 is TGTGCCTGGCTCTACTCAGGGGGCGCGAGATATGGCTACACCTTC.

The chain couples TRBV5-4 to TRBJ2-6; TRBD1 matches at 12 bases. J lost 0 bases, V lost 0 bases, and 1 base had no gene match. Germline values: CDR1 SGHNT, CDR2 YYREEE (reference sequence). This CDR3 contains 18 residues. In DNA form, the CDR3 reads TGTGCCAGCAGCTTGGTGGGACAGGGGGCCTCTGGGGCCAACGTCCTGACTTTC. Translated: CASSLVGQGASGANVLTF.

This chain joins TRBV19 and TRBJ1-5; D is possibly TRBD1 (5 bases). The CDR3 consists of 13 residues. Germline-derived CDR1 and CDR2 are LNHDA and SQIVND (reference sequence). Trimming took 8 bases from V and 5 from J, leaving 13 bases between them. CDR3 sequence reads: CASSPDRDQPQHF. CDR3 DNA sequence: TGTGCCAGTTCCCCCGACAGAGATCAGCCCCAGCATTTT.

The chain has TRBV19 and TRBJ1-6, with 7 bases fitting TRBD1. From germline, CDR1 is LNHDA and CDR2 SQIVND (reference sequence). The ends lost 4 bases at V and 0 bases at J; junction bases unmatched: 9. The CDR3 has 18 residues. CDR3 loop: CASSTRDRVSSYNSPLHF. The CDR3, as DNA: TGTGCCAGTAGTACCCGGGACAGAGTGAGCTCCTATAATTCACCCCTCCACTTT.

The chain couples TRBV7-2 to TRBJ2-5; 8 bases are a match to TRBD2. CDR3 length equals 16 residues. CDR1 and CDR2 from the germline V gene are SGHTA and FQGNSA. J lost 1 base, V lost 5 bases, and 9 bases had no gene match. CDR3 amino acids: CASSLGRGVLQETQYF. CDR3 DNA: TGTGCCAGCAGCCTAGGGCGGGGGGTACTCCAAGAGACCCAGTACTTC.

This sequence joins TRBV7-9 and TRBJ1-5; D perhaps matches TRBD1 (5 bases). The CDR3 runs 12 residues. Trimming cost V 5 bases and J 6 bases, with 8 bases left between them. The germline CDR1 and CDR2 sequences are SEHNR and FQNEAQ (reference sequence). The DNA for the CDR3 is TGTGCCAGCAGCCGTACAGGTCAGCCCCAGCATTTT. Residues: CASSRTGQPQHF.

This clone turned up a few times. J is TRBJ1-3 and V is TRBV5-5, with no clear D. V lost 6 bases, J lost 0 bases, and 13 bases lay in between. This CDR3 has 15 amino acids. Germline assignment: CDR1 SGHKS and CDR2 YYEKEE (reference sequence). CDR3 residues: CASMVGQSSGNTIYF. DNA of the CDR3: TGTGCCAGCATGGTTGGGCAGAGCTCTGGAAACACCATATATTTT. The whole variable domain, filled in from reference TRBV5-5 and TRBJ1-3, reads DAGVTQSPTHLIKTRGQQVTLRCSPISGHKSVSWYQQVLGQGPQFIFQYYEKEERGRGNFPDRFSARQFPNYSSELNVNALLLGDSALYLCASMVGQSSGNTIYFGEGSWLTVV.

V is TRBV19 and J is TRBJ1-3; D not resolved. Per germline, CDR1 LNHDA and CDR2 SQIVND (reference sequence). CDR3 length equals 15 residues. The V and J ends lost 2 bases and 6 bases respectively, with 14 bases between them. The CDR3 is CASSISTAAVNTIYF. The CDR3 DNA reads TGTGCCAGTAGTATATCGACTGCCGCAGTAAACACCATATATTTT.

This sequence joins TRBV2 and TRBJ1-5; the D gene is possibly TRBD1 (6 bases). V was trimmed by 1 base and J by 3 bases, leaving 16 bases between them. The CDR3 has 17 amino acids. CDR1 and CDR2 from the germline V gene are SNHLY and FYNNEI. The CDR3 reads CASSEGYLRTVNQPQHF. The CDR3 bases are TGTGCCAGCAGTGAAGGTTATCTTAGGACAGTCAATCAGCCCCAGCATTTT.

CDR3 sequence reads: CASSLDVGGAFGYTF. The CDR3 region has the DNA TGTGCCAGCAGCTTAGATGTGGGGGGTGCCTTTGGCTACACCTTC. V usage is TRBV7-9 and J usage is TRBJ1-2; D is perhaps TRBD1 (5 bases). This CDR3 has 15 residues. Germline V gene lookup returns CDR1 SEHNR and CDR2 FQNEAQ (reference sequence). Trimming pared 1 base from V and 7 bases from J, leaving 16 bases between. Filled out from reference TRBV7-9 and TRBJ1-2, the complete variable domain reads DTGVSQNPRHKITKRGQNVTFRCDPISEHNRLYWYRQTLGQGPEFLTYFQNEAQLEKSRLLSDRFSAERPKGSFSTLEIQRTEQGDSAMYLCASSLDVGGAFGYTFGSGTRLTVV.

The chain combines TRBV19 with TRBJ1-1; possibly TRBD1 for D (5 bases). V lost 0 bases and J lost 9, with 17 bases in between. The CDR3 loop spans 15 amino acids. Germline CDR1 is LNHDA and CDR2 is SQIVND (reference sequence). The CDR3 coding sequence is TGTGCCAGTAGTATAGAAACAGGTCCCTCCCCACAAGCTTTCTTT. It yields the protein CASSIETGPSPQAFF.

The rearrangement links TRBV2 to TRBJ1-5, with TRBD1 as a possible D gene (6 bases). Germline V gene lookup returns CDR1 SNHLY and CDR2 FYNNEI. This CDR3 comprises 14 residues. Trimming cost V 5 bases and J 2 bases, with 10 bases left between them. CDR3 amino acids: CASSTGYGNQPQHF. The CDR3 DNA reads TGTGCCAGCAGTACAGGGTACGGCAATCAGCCCCAGCATTTT.

The genes are TRBV5-1 and TRBJ1-2, with unresolved D. The CDR3 runs 13 residues. V was cut by 4 bases and J by 6 bases, with 13 bases left in between. Germline CDR1 SGHRS, CDR2 YFSETQ. DNA for the CDR3: TGCGCCAGCAGCCTCTCGGGTGAGGATGGCTACACCTTC. Residues: CASSLSGEDGYTF.

The genes are TRBV5-4 and TRBJ2-3; TRBD1 agrees at 7 bases. CDR3 length equals 17 residues. Germline V gene data show CDR1 as SGHNT and CDR2 as YYREEE (reference sequence). V gave up 0 bases and J gave up 0 bases; unmatched junction bases: 7. CDR3 residues: CASSLEAGTVSTDTQYF. In nucleotides, the CDR3 is TGTGCCAGCAGCTTGGAAGCCGGGACAGTTAGCACAGATACGCAGTATTTT. The full variable domain, its missing parts supplied by reference TRBV5-4 and TRBJ2-3, is ETGVTQSPTHLIKTRGQQVTLRCSSQSGHNTVSWYQQALGQGPQFIFQYYREEENGRGNFPPRFSGLQFPNYSSELNVNALELDDSALYLCASSLEAGTVSTDTQYFGPGTRLTVL.

J is TRBJ2-4 and V is TRBV28; TRBD2 matches 7 bases. The CDR3 has 17 amino acids. V trimming: 4 bases; J trimming: 6 bases; junction bases outside the gene matches: 15. From germline, CDR1 is MDHEN and CDR2 SYDVKM. CDR3 nucleotide sequence: TGTGCCAGCAGTTCCCCGCCCGGGGCCAGGGAGGGAAACATTCAGTACTTC. Translation: CASSSPPGAREGNIQYF.